This TCR beta chain comes out of a study of shared clonotypes between healthy human individuals. Sequenced by immunoSEQ multiplex PCR; TCRdb stores in-frame clones only, minus some. The sample lists 950,000 to 1,100,000 clones, under 80% seen once, with about 1.5% in the top ten. This CDR3 spans 15 amino acids. The germline CDR1 and CDR2 sequences are LNHDA and SQIVND (reference sequence). The V gene lost 4 bases and the J gene lost 7 bases, with 16 bases spanning the gap. This clone was recorded many times. This receptor was taken from a young man in good health. Sequenced material: memory CD4+ T cells sorted from blood. The subset was: CD45RA-negative fraction. The chain has TRBV19 and TRBJ1-4; TRBD1 is a possible D gene (5 bases). The CDR3 loop reads CASSTIGGQFEKLFF. DNA of the CDR3: TGTGCCAGTAGTACAATTGGGGGTCAATTTGAAAAACTGTTTTTT.